These T cell receptor beta chains were read from a single sample in a study of human T cells and chemical hapten exposure. Via MiXCR, TCRdb re-called the RACE reads, giving one row per CDR3 protein. The table lists 80,000 to 100,000 distinct CDR3 sequences, 9.3% of them singletons, with 2% to 2.5% in the top ten. The sequencing here drew on whole blood, taken in connection with sensitization to the hapten diphenylcyclopropenone (DPC). The receptors originated from a woman aged 40 to 50 with alopecia areata. Some clones in this sample may be carry-over from other donors' samples. The CDR3 runs from the conserved cysteine through the conserved F or W. The order of the fields is clone size, J gene, D gene, V gene, CDR3 DNA, CDR3 protein. The D gene is left open where the match is weak. Clone size is stated in some rows and not others, as once, few, many or a class when expanded.

NA | TRBJ2-7 | TRBD2 | TRBV7-2 | TGTGCCAGCACCCAGGGAGCGGGAGTGTCCGAGCAGTACTTC | CASTQGAGVSEQYF
NA | TRBJ2-1 | TRBD2 | TRBV18 | TGTGCCAGCTCACCCCCCTCTAGCGGGAGGTACAATGAGCAGTTCTTC | CASSPPSSGRYNEQFF
few | TRBJ2-7 | NA | TRBV20-1 | TGCAGTGCTAGCGCTAGCGTCTTCGAGCAGTACTTC | CSASASVFEQYF
many | TRBJ2-3 | TRBD2 | TRBV7-2 | TGTGCCACCGGGAGGGCGGGCACAGATACGCAGTATTTT | CATGRAGTDTQYF
many | TRBJ1-5 | TRBD1 | TRBV24-1 | TGTGCCACCAGTGGCAGGGGGCAAGGAAATCAGCCCCAGCATTTT | CATSGRGQGNQPQHF
few | TRBJ2-1 | NA | TRBV19 | TGTGCCAGTAGTATAGAAGGGGCCAGCTACAATGAGCAGTTCTTC | CASSIEGASYNEQFF
few | TRBJ2-5 | TRBD2 | TRBV24-1 | TGTGCCACCAGTGATTTACCGGGACTAGCGGGAGTGGAGACCCAGTACTTC | CATSDLPGLAGVETQYF
NA | TRBJ2-4 | TRBD1 | TRBV6-1 | TGTGCCAGCAGACAGGGGCCGGCCAAAAACATTCAGTACTTC | CASRQGPAKNIQYF
once | TRBJ2-1 | TRBD2 | TRBV4-3 | TGCGCCAGCAGCCAACTAGCGGGAGGGCACGGTGAGCAGTTCTTC | CASSQLAGGHGEQFF
many | TRBJ2-2 | NA | TRBV7-9 | TGTGCCACCCGACACCTTTCCACCGGGGAGCTGTTTTTT | CATRHLSTGELFF
NA | TRBJ2-1 | NA | TRBV4-3 | TGCGCCAGCAGCCAAGATAGGGGAGGTCCCGCCTACAATGAGCAGTTCTTC | CASSQDRGGPAYNEQFF
many | TRBJ1-1 | NA | TRBV28 | TGTGCCAGCAGTCCCCTTGGAGGAGTCGGGACTGAAGCTTTCTTT | CASSPLGGVGTEAFF
NA | TRBJ1-4 | NA | TRBV7-9 | TGTGCCAGCAGCTTAGGCATGGGGGCAACTAATGAAAAACTGTTTTTT | CASSLGMGATNEKLFF
NA | TRBJ1-1 | TRBD1 | TRBV6-2/TRBV6-3 | TGTGCCAGCAGACACGACAGGGCCGCTGGGGGCACTGAAGCTTTCTTT | CASRHDRAAGGTEAFF
many | TRBJ2-7 | TRBD1 | TRBV3-1 | TGTGCCAGCAGCCCCCGAGGACAGGGTTCCTACGAGCAGTACTTC | CASSPRGQGSYEQYF
many | TRBJ2-3 | TRBD1 | TRBV29-1 | TGCAGCGTAGTACAGGGGAACACAGATACGCAGTATTTT | CSVVQGNTDTQYF
NA | TRBJ2-3 | TRBD2 | TRBV7-8 | TGTGCCAGCAGCTTAGGGCTAGCGGCTAGCACAGATACGCAGTATTTT | CASSLGLAASTDTQYF
many | TRBJ2-2 | TRBD2 | TRBV20-1 | TGCAGTGCTAGACCCGGGACTAGCGGGCCCGGGGAGCTGTTTTTT | CSARPGTSGPGELFF
many | TRBJ2-3 | NA | TRBV12-3/TRBV12-4 | TGTGCCAGCAGTTATACGGGAGTGGATACGCAGTATTTT | CASSYTGVDTQYF
many | TRBJ2-7 | TRBD2 | TRBV20-1 | TGCAGTGCTCCGCCTTCTAGCGCTTGGGGGGGTTCCTACGAGCAGTACTTC | CSAPPSSAWGGSYEQYF
many | TRBJ1-1 | NA | TRBV7-9 | TGTGCCAGCAGCCCTTGGGAACATTCCACTGAAGCTTTCTTT | CASSPWEHSTEAFF
many | TRBJ2-6 | TRBD2 | TRBV12-3/TRBV12-4 | TGTGCCAGCAGTCCTCGACTAGCGGGAGGCCTTGGGGCCAACGTCCTGACTTTC | CASSPRLAGGLGANVLTF
few | TRBJ2-1 | NA | TRBV5-1 | TGCGCCAGCAGAGGTCAGGGCACCTACAATGAGCAGTTCTTC | CASRGQGTYNEQFF
many | TRBJ2-1 | NA | TRBV7-2 | TGTGCCAGCAGCTTAGATCTCAGCGACTACAATGAGCAGTTCTTC | CASSLDLSDYNEQFF
NA | TRBJ1-2 | NA | TRBV6-6 | TGTGCCAGCAGTCCAACAGGACAGCCTAACTATGGCTACACCTTC | CASSPTGQPNYGYTF
few | TRBJ2-7 | NA | TRBV6-1 | TGTGCCAGCAGTTCCATCCCCCACGAGCAGTACTTC | CASSSIPHEQYF
many | TRBJ2-1 | TRBD2 | TRBV4-3 | TGCGCCAGCAGCCAAGATTTGTTATTATTAGGGACTAGCGGGCGCAATGAGCAGTTCTTC | CASSQDLLLLGTSGRNEQFF
few | TRBJ1-2 | NA | TRBV14 | TGTGCCAGCAGCCGCAACGGACCCTATGGCTACACCTTC | CASSRNGPYGYTF
few | TRBJ2-1 | TRBD2 | TRBV7-8 | TGTGCCAGCAGCGCCCTAGCGGGGAGCTCCTACAATGAGCAGTTCTTC | CASSALAGSSYNEQFF
many | TRBJ2-3 | NA | TRBV20-1 | TGCAGTGCTAAAGCTAGCAGACACACAGATACGCAGTATTTT | CSAKASRHTDTQYF
many | TRBJ1-2 | TRBD1 | TRBV27 | TGTGCCAGCAGTATAGGACAGGGTACCGGTGGCTACACCTTC | CASSIGQGTGGYTF
many | TRBJ2-3 | NA | TRBV20-1 | TGCAGTGCTAGAGACGGGAGAACAGATACGCAGTATTTT | CSARDGRTDTQYF
NA | TRBJ2-7 | TRBD1 | TRBV11-2 | TGTGCCAGCAGCTTACTCCGGGACAGGGACACCTACGAGCAGTACTTC | CASSLLRDRDTYEQYF
once | TRBJ2-5 | NA | TRBV10-3 | TGTGCCATCAGTGACCAAGAGACCCAGTACTTC | CAISDQETQYF
many | TRBJ2-1 | TRBD2 | TRBV7-9 | TGTGCCAGCGTACTCCGGACTAGCGGATACAATGAGCAGTTCTTC | CASVLRTSGYNEQFF
many | TRBJ2-2 | TRBD2 | TRBV5-4 | TGTGCCAGCAGCTTGCGACTAGCGGGAGTCTCCGGGGAGCTGTTTTTT | CASSLRLAGVSGELFF
many | TRBJ2-7 | TRBD2 | TRBV28 | TGTGCCAGCAGTCCTGTCGGGACTAGCGGGAGAGGCTCCTACGAGCAGTACTTC | CASSPVGTSGRGSYEQYF
many | TRBJ1-6 | NA | TRBV29-1 | TGCAGCGTTAGCCCCGACCCGGCATCACCCCTCCACTTT | CSVSPDPASPLHF
few | TRBJ2-6 | TRBD1 | TRBV10-3 | TGTGCCATCAGCACACCGGGACAGGGAGTTACTGGGGCCAACGTCCTGACTTTC | CAISTPGQGVTGANVLTF
NA | TRBJ2-1 | TRBD2 | TRBV7-9 | TGTGCCAGCAGCTTAGCAGTCAGCGGGAGTTACAATGAGCAGTTCTTC | CASSLAVSGSYNEQFF
many | TRBJ2-1 | TRBD2 | TRBV12-3/TRBV12-4 | TGTGCCAGCAGTTTAGCATCTAGCGGGGGAGGTGAGCAGTTCTTC | CASSLASSGGGEQFF
many | TRBJ2-1 | TRBD1 | TRBV4-1 | TGCGCCAGCAGCCAAACTGGGACAGGGGGCCTGGGTGAGCAGTTCTTC | CASSQTGTGGLGEQFF
NA | TRBJ1-2 | NA | TRBV20-1 | TGCAGTGCTTTCAACTCTTGGACACAGATCTACACCTTC | CSAFNSWTQIYTF
NA | TRBJ2-1 | TRBD2 | TRBV11-2 | TGTGCCAGCAGCTTAGTGGTAGCGGGGAGCAATGAGCAGTTCTTC | CASSLVVAGSNEQFF
many | TRBJ1-1 | TRBD1 | TRBV29-1 | TGCAGCACGACAGGGGATGTGTCCACTGAAGCTTTCTTT | CSTTGDVSTEAFF
many | TRBJ2-3 | TRBD2 | TRBV5-4 | TGTGCCAGCAGGGAGACTAGCGGGAGTGCGTTAGATACGCAGTATTTT | CASRETSGSALDTQYF
many | TRBJ1-6 | NA | TRBV14 | TGTGCCAGCAGCCATCGGCTGGATAATTCACCCCTCCACTTT | CASSHRLDNSPLHF
few | TRBJ2-3 | NA | TRBV15 | TGTGCCACCAGCAGAGTAGTACAGGCGCTAGATACGCAGTATTTT | CATSRVVQALDTQYF
NA | TRBJ2-5 | NA | TRBV5-1 | TGCGCCAGCACCGACAGACTACAAGAGACCCAGTACTTC | CASTDRLQETQYF
NA | TRBJ2-5 | NA | TRBV27 | TGTGCCAGCAGTCTTACGGTTCGGACAGCACAAGAGACCCAGTACTTC | CASSLTVRTAQETQYF
NA | TRBJ1-1 | NA | TRBV9 | TGTGCCAGCTCCCAGCCCCCCCGAACTGAAGCTTTCTTT | CASSQPPRTEAFF